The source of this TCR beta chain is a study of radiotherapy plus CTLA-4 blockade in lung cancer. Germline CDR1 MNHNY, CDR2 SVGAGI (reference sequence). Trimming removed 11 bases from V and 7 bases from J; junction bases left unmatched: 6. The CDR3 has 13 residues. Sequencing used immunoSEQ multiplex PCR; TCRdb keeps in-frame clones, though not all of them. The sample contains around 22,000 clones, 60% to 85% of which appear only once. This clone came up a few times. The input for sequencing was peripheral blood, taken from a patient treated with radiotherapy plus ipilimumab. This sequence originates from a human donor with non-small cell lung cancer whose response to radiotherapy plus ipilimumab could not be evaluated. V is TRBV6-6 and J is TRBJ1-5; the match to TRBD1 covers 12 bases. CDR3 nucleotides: TGTGCCGGTGGGACAGGGGGCGGGCAGCCCCAGCATTTT. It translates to CAGGTGGGQPQHF.